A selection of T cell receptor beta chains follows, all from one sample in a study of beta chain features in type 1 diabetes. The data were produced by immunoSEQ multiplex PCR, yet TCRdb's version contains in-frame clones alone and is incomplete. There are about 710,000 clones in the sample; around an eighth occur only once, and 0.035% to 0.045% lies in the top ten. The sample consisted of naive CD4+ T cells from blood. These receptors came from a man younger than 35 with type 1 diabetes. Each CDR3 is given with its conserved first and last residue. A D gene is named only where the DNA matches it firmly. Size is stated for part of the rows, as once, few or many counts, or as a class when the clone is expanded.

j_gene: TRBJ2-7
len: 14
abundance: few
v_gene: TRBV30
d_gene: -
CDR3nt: TGTGCCTGGAGTGGCGGGGGCACGGCCTACGAGCAGTACTTC
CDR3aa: CAWSGGGTAYEQYF

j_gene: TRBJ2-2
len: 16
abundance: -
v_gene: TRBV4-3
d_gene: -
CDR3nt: TGCGCCAGCAGCCAAGAGGCGGGGCAGGTAACCGGGGAGCTGTTTTTT
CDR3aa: CASSQEAGQVTGELFF

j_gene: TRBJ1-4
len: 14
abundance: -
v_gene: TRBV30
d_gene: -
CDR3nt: TGTGCCTGGAGTCGGACGGGATCTAATGAAAAACTGTTTTTT
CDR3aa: CAWSRTGSNEKLFF

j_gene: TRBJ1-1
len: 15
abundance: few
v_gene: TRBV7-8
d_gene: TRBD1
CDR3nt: TGTGCCAGCAGCTTAGAGCGGATCCTCGGACAGGGAACTTTCTTT
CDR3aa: CASSLERILGQGTFF

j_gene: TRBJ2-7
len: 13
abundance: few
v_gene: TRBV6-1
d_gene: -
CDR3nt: TGTGCCAGCACCGTAGGCGACTTCTACGAGCAGTACTTC
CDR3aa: CASTVGDFYEQYF

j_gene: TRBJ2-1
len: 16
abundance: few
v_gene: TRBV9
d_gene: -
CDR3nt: TGTGCCAGCAGCGGTCTAATCGCGCCCAGCTACAATGAGCAGTTCTTC
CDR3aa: CASSGLIAPSYNEQFF

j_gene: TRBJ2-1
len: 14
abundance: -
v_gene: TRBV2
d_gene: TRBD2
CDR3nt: TGTGCCAGCAGCTCTAGCGGGGTACTCAATGAGCAGTTCTTC
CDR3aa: CASSSSGVLNEQFF

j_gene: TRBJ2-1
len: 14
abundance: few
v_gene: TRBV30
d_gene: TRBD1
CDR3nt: TGTGCCTGGAGTACCGGGACAGGGAGTTATGAGCAGTTCTTC
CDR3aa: CAWSTGTGSYEQFF

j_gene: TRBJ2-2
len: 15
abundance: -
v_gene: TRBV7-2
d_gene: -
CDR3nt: TGTGCCAGCAGCTTATTTTCAGGGAGCACCGGGGAGCTGTTTTTT
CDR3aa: CASSLFSGSTGELFF

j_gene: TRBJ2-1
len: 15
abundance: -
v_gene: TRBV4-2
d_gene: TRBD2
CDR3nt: TGTGCCAGCAGCCAGGGGGGGACTAGGTCTGAGGAGCAGTTCTTC
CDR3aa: CASSQGGTRSEEQFF

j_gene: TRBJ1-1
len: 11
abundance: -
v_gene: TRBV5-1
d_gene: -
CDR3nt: TGCGCCAGCAGCTTGCGGGGTGAAGCTTTCTTT
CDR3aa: CASSLRGEAFF

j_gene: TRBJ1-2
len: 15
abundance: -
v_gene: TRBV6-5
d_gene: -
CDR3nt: TGTGCCAGCAGTATCCTCCTCGGAGCTAACTATGGCTACACCTTC
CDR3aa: CASSILLGANYGYTF

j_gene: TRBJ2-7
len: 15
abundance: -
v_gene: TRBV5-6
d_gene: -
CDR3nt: TGTGCCAGCAGCTTGGGGCTAGCTTATTTATACGAGCAGTACTTC
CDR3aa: CASSLGLAYLYEQYF

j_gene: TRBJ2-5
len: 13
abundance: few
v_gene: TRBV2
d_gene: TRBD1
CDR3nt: TGTGCCAGCGGGACAGGGGTCCAAGAGACCCAGTACTTC
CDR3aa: CASGTGVQETQYF

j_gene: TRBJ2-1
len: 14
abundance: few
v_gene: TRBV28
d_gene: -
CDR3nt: TGTGCCAGCACCACAAGTAGGGGACCAAATGAGCAGTTCTTC
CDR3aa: CASTTSRGPNEQFF

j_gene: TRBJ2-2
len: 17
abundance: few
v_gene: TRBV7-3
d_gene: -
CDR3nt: TGTGCCAGCAGCTTAAGGGTTGAGGGAACGAACACCGGGGAGCTGTTTTTT
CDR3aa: CASSLRVEGTNTGELFF

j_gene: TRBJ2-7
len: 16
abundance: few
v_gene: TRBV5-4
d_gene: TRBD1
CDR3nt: TGTGCCAGCAGCCTTGACAGGGGGGGCCGTAACTACGAGCAGTACTTC
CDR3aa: CASSLDRGGRNYEQYF

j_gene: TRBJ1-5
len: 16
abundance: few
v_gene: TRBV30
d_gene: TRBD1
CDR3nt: TGTGCCTGGAGTGTACGTACAGGGGCGAATCATCAGCCCCAGCATTTT
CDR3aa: CAWSVRTGANHQPQHF

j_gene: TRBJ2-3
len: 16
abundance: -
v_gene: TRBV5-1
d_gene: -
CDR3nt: TGCGCCAGCAGCTTGGGACGCGCAGCAGGGGCAGATACGCAGTATTTT
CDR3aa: CASSLGRAAGADTQYF

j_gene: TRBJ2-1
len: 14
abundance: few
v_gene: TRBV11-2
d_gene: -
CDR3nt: TGTGCCAGCAGCTTAGAAGGCTATGGAAATGAGCAGTTCTTC
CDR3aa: CASSLEGYGNEQFF

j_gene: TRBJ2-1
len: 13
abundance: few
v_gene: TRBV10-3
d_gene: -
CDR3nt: TGTGCCATCAGGAGCACAGCGTACAATGAGCAGTTCTTC
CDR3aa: CAIRSTAYNEQFF

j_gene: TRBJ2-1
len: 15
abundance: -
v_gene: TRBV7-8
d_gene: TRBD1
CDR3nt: TGTGCCAGCATCGTGGACAGGGCTTCCTACAATGAGCAGTTCTTC
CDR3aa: CASIVDRASYNEQFF

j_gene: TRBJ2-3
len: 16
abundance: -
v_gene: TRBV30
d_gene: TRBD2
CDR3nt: TGTGCCGGGACGTTAGCGGGAGGCTCTTCCGTCGATACGCAGTATTTT
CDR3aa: CAGTLAGGSSVDTQYF

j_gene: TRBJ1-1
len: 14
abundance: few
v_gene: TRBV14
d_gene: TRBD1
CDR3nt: TGTGCCAGCAGCCCCATAAGGGACAGGGGGCATGCTTTCTTT
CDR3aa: CASSPIRDRGHAFF

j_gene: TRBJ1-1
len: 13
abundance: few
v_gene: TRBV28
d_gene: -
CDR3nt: TGTGCCAGCAGTCCATCCTTGGAGGGGCGAGCTTTCTTT
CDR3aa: CASSPSLEGRAFF